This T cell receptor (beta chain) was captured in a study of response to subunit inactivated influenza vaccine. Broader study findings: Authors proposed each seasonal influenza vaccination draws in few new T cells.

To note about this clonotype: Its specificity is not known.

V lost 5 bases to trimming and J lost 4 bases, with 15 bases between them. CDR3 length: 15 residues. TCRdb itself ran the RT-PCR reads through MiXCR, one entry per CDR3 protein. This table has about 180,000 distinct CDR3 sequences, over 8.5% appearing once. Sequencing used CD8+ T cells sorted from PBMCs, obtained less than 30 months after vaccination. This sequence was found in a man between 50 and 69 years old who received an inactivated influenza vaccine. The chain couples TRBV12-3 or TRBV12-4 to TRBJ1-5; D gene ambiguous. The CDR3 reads CASSPPGMRNQPQHF. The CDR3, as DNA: TGTGCCAGCAGTCCCCCGGGGATGAGAAATCAGCCCCAGCATTTT.